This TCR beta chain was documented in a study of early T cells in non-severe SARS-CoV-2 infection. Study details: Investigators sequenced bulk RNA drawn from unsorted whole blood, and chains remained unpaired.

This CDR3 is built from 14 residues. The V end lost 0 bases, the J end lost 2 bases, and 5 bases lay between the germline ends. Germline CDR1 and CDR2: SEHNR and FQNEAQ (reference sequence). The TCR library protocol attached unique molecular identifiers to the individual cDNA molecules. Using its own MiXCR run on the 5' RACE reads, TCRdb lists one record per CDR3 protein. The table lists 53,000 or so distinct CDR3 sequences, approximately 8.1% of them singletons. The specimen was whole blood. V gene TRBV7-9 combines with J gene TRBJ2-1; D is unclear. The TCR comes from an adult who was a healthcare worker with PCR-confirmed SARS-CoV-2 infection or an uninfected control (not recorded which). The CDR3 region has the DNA TGTGCCAGCAGCTTAGCTTCCGCCTACAATGAGCAGTTCTTC. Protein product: CASSLASAYNEQFF. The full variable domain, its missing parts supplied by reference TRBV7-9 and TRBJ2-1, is DTGVSQNPRHKITKRGQNVTFRCDPISEHNRLYWYRQTLGQGPEFLTYFQNEAQLEKSRLLSDRFSAERPKGSFSTLEIQRTEQGDSAMYLCASSLASAYNEQFFGPGTRLTVL.